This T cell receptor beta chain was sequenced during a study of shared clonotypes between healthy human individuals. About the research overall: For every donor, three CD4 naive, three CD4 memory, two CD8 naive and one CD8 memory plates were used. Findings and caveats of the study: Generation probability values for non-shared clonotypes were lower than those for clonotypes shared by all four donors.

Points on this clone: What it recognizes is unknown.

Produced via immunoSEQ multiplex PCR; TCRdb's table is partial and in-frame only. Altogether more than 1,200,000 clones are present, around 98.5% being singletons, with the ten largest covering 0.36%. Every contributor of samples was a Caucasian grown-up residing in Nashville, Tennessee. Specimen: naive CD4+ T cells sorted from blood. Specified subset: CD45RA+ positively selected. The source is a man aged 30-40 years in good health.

The CDR3 DNA follows: TGTGCCAGTAGTTCACTCGGGAGCCAGTCTGGAGAGCAGTACTTC. Translation: CASSSLGSQSGEQYF. The rearrangement joins TRBV19 to TRBJ2-7; weak D call: TRBD2 (6 bases). Trimming removed 5 bases from V and 7 bases from J, with 21 bases in between. The CDR3 contains 15 residues. Germline values: CDR1 LNHDA, CDR2 SQIVND (reference sequence). Full variable domain (rest looked up from reference TRBV19 and TRBJ2-7): DGGITQSPKYLFRKEGQNVTLSCEQNLNHDAMYWYRQDPGQGLRLIYYSQIVNDFQKGDIAEGYSVSREKKESFPLTVTSAQKNPTAFYLCASSSLGSQSGEQYFGPGTRLTVT.